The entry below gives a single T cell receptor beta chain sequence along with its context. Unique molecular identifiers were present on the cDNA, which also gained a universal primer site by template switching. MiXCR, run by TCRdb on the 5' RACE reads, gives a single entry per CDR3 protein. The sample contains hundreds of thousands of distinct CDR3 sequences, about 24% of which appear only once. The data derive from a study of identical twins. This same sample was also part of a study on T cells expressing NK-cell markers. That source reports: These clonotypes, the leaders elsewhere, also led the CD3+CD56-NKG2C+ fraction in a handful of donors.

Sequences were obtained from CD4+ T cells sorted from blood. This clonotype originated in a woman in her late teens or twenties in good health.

CDR3 residues: CSAPDKSGRSTDTQYF. In DNA form, the CDR3 reads TGCAGTGCCCCAGATAAGTCGGGGAGGAGCACAGATACGCAGTATTTT. The rearrangement uses TRBV20-1 and TRBJ2-3, with D possibly TRBD2 on 6 matching bases. The ends were cut back, 6 bases at V and 0 bases at J, with 19 bases in the middle. The germline CDR1 and CDR2 sequences are DFQATT and SNEGSKA (reference sequence). This CDR3 comprises 16 residues.